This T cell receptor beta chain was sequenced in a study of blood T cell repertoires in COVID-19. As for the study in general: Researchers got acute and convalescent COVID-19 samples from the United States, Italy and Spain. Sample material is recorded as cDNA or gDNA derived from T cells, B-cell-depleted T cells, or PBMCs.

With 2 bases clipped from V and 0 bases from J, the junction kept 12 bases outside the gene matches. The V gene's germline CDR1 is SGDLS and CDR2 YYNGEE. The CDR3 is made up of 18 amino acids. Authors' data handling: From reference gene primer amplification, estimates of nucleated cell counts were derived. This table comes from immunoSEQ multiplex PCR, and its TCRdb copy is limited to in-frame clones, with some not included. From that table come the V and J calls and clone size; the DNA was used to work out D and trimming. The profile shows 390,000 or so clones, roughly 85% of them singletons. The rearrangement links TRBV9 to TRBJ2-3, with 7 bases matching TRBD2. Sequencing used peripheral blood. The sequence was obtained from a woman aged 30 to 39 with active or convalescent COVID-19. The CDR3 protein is CASSVFSLAEISTDTQYF. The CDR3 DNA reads TGTGCCAGCAGCGTGTTTAGTCTAGCGGAAATTAGCACAGATACGCAGTATTTT.